Shown below are 26 T cell receptor beta chains from a single sample sequenced in a study of T-cell memory formation after mild COVID-19. TCRdb ran MiXCR on the 5' RACE reads and lists one entry per CDR3 protein. The profile shows about 110,000 distinct CDR3 sequences, around 17% of them singletons. What was sequenced was PBMCs or a T cell subset sorted from them (not recorded which). These receptors were collected from a man in his late teens or twenties who had mild COVID-19 (a few samples of this study predate the infection). Cell type and time point are not known.

The chain carries TRBV21-1 and TRBJ2-7. TRBV21-1 is shown as a pseudogene. This CDR3 comprises 16 residues. The CDR3 here is CASSKALDGPTYEQYV. CDR3 coding DNA: TGTGCCAGCAGCAAAGCTTTGGACGGACCTACCTACGAGCAGTACGTC.

This clonotype has just a few counts. V usage is TRBV6-5 and J usage is TRBJ1-2; D unclear. Per germline, CDR1 MNHEY and CDR2 SVGAGI. The CDR3 is made up of 14 amino acids. The V end was cut by 6 bases, the J end by 8 bases, with 19 bases between. CDR3 sequence (DNA): TGTGCCAGCAGCCTAGGAAGGGATAGGGCGGGCTACACCTTC. Translated: CASSLGRDRAGYTF.

This clonotype was found a few times. The CDR3 protein is CASSLNTGWTGELFF. The CDR3 DNA sequence: TGTGCCAGCAGCTTAAATACGGGCTGGACCGGGGAGCTGTTTTTT. V is TRBV7-2 and J is TRBJ2-2; D is unclear. The germline V gene encodes CDR1 SGHTA and CDR2 FQGNSA. Trimming stripped 2 bases from V and 5 bases from J, with 12 bases between. The CDR3 contains 15 residues.

The genes are TRBV20-1 and TRBJ2-1; 8 bases line up with TRBD2. The V gene's germline CDR1 is DFQATT and CDR2 SNEGSKA (reference sequence). The CDR3 runs 15 residues. The CDR3 region is CSNAASGPRNNEQFF. CDR3 DNA: TGCAGCAACGCGGCTAGCGGGCCGAGAAACAATGAGCAGTTCTTC.

This chain connects TRBV5-5 to TRBJ2-2; no firm D call. The CDR3 is 15 amino acids. CDR1 SGHKS and CDR2 YYEKEE come from the germline V gene (reference sequence). The V gene lost 0 bases and the J gene lost 1 base, with 7 bases spanning the gap. The CDR3 is CASSLGAENTGELFF. The CDR3, as DNA: TGTGCCAGCAGCTTGGGCGCAGAGAACACCGGGGAGCTGTTTTTT.

The rearrangement links TRBV9 to TRBJ2-5, with D perhaps given as TRBD1 or TRBD2 (5 bases each). V was pared by 2 bases and J by 1 base, with 12 bases between. Germline V gives CDR1 SGDLS, CDR2 YYNGEE. There are 15 residues in the CDR3. The DNA for the CDR3 is TGTGCCAGCAGCGTCGGGGCGTCTTCCCAAGAGACCCAGTACTTC. Protein product: CASSVGASSQETQYF.

J is TRBJ1-1 and V is TRBV30, with D uncertain. The germline CDR1 and CDR2 sequences are GTSNPN and SVGIG (reference sequence). The CDR3 totals 12 residues. Trimming took off 2 bases at V and 5 bases at J, with 9 bases between the two ends. Here the CDR3 DNA reads TGTGCCTGGAGTCTTCGGAGGACTGAAGCTTTCTTT. Its protein is CAWSLRRTEAFF.

This clonotype was seen at least ten times. The rearrangement links TRBV9 to TRBJ2-3, with D perhaps matching TRBD1 (6 bases). Germline lookup yields CDR1 SGDLS and CDR2 YYNGEE. V lost 2 bases and J lost 0, with 13 bases in between. This CDR3 has 16 residues. The CDR3 reads CASSVQGSPSTDTQYF. The CDR3 DNA follows: TGTGCCAGCAGCGTGCAGGGGTCCCCAAGCACAGATACGCAGTATTTT.

This clonotype was seen only a few times. V is TRBV7-9 and J is TRBJ2-5; D call uncertain. V lost 2 bases and J 0 bases, leaving 10 bases between the germline ends. CDR3 length equals 15 residues. Looked up from germline, CDR1 is SEHNR and CDR2 is FQNEAQ (reference sequence). The CDR3 DNA follows: TGTGCCAGCAGCTTATCGCTCCGGAACCAAGAGACCCAGTACTTC. This gives the protein CASSLSLRNQETQYF.

This clonotype was picked up a small number of times. The chain links TRBV7-9 to TRBJ2-7, with 7 bases lining up with TRBD1. The CDR3 is 14 amino acids. The V gene's germline CDR1 is SEHNR and CDR2 FQNEAQ (reference sequence). Unmatched junction bases numbered 7, after V lost 5 bases and J lost 3 bases. The CDR3 DNA reads TGTGCCAGCAGCCCGGGACAGTCTCTCTACGAGCAGTACTTC. This translates into CASSPGQSLYEQYF.

This clonotype was seen only a few times. The CDR3: CASGFGTTGNTIYF. The CDR3 DNA reads TGTGCCAGCGGTTTCGGGACAACTGGAAACACCATATATTTT. The V gene is TRBV6-5, the J gene TRBJ1-3; D is possibly TRBD1 (6 bases). The germline gives CDR1 MNHEY, CDR2 SVGAGI. This CDR3 is 14 amino acids long. V lost 8 bases and J 2 bases, leaving 13 bases between the germline ends.

This clonotype was counted a few times. The chain links TRBV7-2 to TRBJ2-5; tentatively, D is TRBD1 (5 bases). V shed 4 bases and J shed 5 bases, with 14 bases lying between them. Germline values: CDR1 SGHTA, CDR2 FQGNSA. The CDR3 sequence is 14 residues long. The chain's CDR3 is CASSSRPQVETQYF. The DNA of the CDR3 is TGTGCCAGCAGCTCTAGACCACAGGTTGAGACCCAGTACTTC.

This sequence joins TRBV3-1 and TRBJ2-5, with D perhaps TRBD2 (5 bases). This CDR3 has 13 amino acids. V lost 7 bases and J 4 bases, leaving 13 bases between the germline ends. Germline V lookup: CDR1 LGHDT, CDR2 YNNKEL (reference sequence). This chain's CDR3 is CASTARGRETQYF. The CDR3 DNA reads as TGTGCCAGCACGGCTAGAGGGCGAGAGACCCAGTACTTC.

This clonotype has a single count. The chain combines TRBV24-1 with TRBJ2-5, with D possibly being TRBD2 (6 bases). Trimming stripped 2 bases from V and 3 bases from J, with 12 bases between. The germline CDR1 and CDR2 sequences are KGHDR and SFDVKD. The CDR3 length is 15 residues. The CDR3 DNA is TGTGCCACCAGTGATTCGGGCGGGGCTAAAGAGACCCAGTACTTC. This sequence encodes CATSDSGGAKETQYF.

The V and J genes are TRBV7-2 and TRBJ1-2, with D tentatively TRBD1 (5 bases). Per the germline V gene, CDR1 is SGHTA and CDR2 is FQGNSA. The V end lost 1 base, the J end lost 4 bases, and 10 bases lay between the germline ends. This CDR3 has 14 amino acids. The CDR3 loop reads CASSLGGSAYGYTF. CDR3 bases: TGTGCCAGCAGCTTAGGGGGCAGCGCCTATGGCTACACCTTC.

The chain carries TRBV20-1 and TRBJ2-7; the match to TRBD2 covers 8 bases. Trimming took 5 bases from V and 0 from J; bases not matched to a gene: 3. From germline, CDR1 is DFQATT and CDR2 SNEGSKA (reference sequence). CDR3 length: 13 residues. In DNA, the CDR3 is TGCAGTGCTGGGACTAGTACCTCCTACGAGCAGTACTTC. Translation: CSAGTSTSYEQYF.

In its sample, this clonotype was seen a few times. The chain employs TRBV12-3 or TRBV12-4 and TRBJ1-5, with TRBD1 matching over 9 bases. The CDR3 is 16 residues long. V lost 2 bases and J lost 7; bases outside the gene matches: 9. This chain's CDR3 is CASSLPGQGRGQPQHF. CDR3 bases: TGTGCCAGCAGTTTACCGGGACAGGGCCGGGGCCAGCCCCAGCATTTT.

This clonotype was detected only a few times. The chain links TRBV5-1 to TRBJ2-4; no clear D gene. Germline values: CDR1 SGHRS, CDR2 YFSETQ. V lost 0 bases and J 7 bases, leaving 11 bases between the germline ends. The CDR3 is 14 amino acids. The CDR3 spells CASSLGTLGNIQYF. The CDR3 DNA is TGCGCCAGCAGCTTGGGGACCTTGGGGAACATTCAGTACTTC.

This CDR3 is CSVGVNYGYTF. CDR3 DNA: TGCAGCGTTGGGGTGAACTATGGCTACACCTTC. This chain uses TRBV29-1 with TRBJ1-2; unclear D gene. The CDR3 totals 11 residues. Germline V gene data show CDR1 as SQVTM and CDR2 as ANQGSEA. Trimming removed 4 bases from V and 2 bases from J, with 5 bases in between.

This clonotype was seen a few times. The chain has TRBV2 and TRBJ2-3; the D is unclear. The CDR3 contains 11 residues. V dropped 0 bases and J dropped 7 bases, with 2 bases sitting between them. CDR1 is SNHLY, CDR2 FYNNEI, per germline. The CDR3 DNA reads as TGTGCCAGCAGTGAAGCCTATACGCAGTATTTT. Its protein product is CASSEAYTQYF.

The chain carries TRBV21-1 and TRBJ1-6; the D call of TRBD1 is as the table states it, not checked on the DNA. TRBV21-1 has pseudogene status. This CDR3 has 19 residues. The CDR3 DNA sequence: TGTGCCAGCAGCAAAGCGCGGCCGGGGGTAAGGTCCTATAATTCACCCCTCCACTTT. This translates into CASSKARPGVRSYNSPLHF.

Written as DNA, the CDR3 is TGTGCCAGCAGCCCACGACCGGGCAGAGTTGAAAAACTGTTTTTT. Translation: CASSPRPGRVEKLFF. The chain links TRBV12-3 or TRBV12-4 to TRBJ1-4; D unclear. CDR3 size: 15 residues. V was cut by 6 bases and J by 7 bases, with 18 bases left in between.

This clonotype came up many times. CDR3 residues: CASTGQGAQPLAAFF. The CDR3 nucleotides are TGTGCCAGCACCGGGCAGGGGGCGCAGCCCCTAGCAGCTTTCTTT. The chain combines TRBV12-3 or TRBV12-4 with TRBJ1-1; 8 bases map to TRBD1. J gave up 10 bases and V 7 bases, and 17 bases lay outside the gene matches. This CDR3 comprises 15 residues.

The sample holds a few counts of this clonotype. V and J are TRBV20-1 and TRBJ2-3, with D tentatively TRBD1 (6 bases). This CDR3 spans 15 amino acids. V lost 5 bases and J 2 bases, leaving 17 bases between the germline ends. The V gene's germline CDR1 is DFQATT and CDR2 SNEGSKA (reference sequence). The CDR3 protein is CSAATRGHLTDTQYF. CDR3 nucleotide sequence: TGCAGTGCTGCGACCAGGGGACACCTCACAGATACGCAGTATTTT.

This clonotype was counted only a few times. The chain recombines TRBV18 with TRBJ1-6; D is possibly TRBD1 (5 bases). Germline values: CDR1 KGHSH, CDR2 LQKENI. V lost 3 bases to trimming and J lost 5 bases, with 11 bases between them. The CDR3 totals 15 residues. The CDR3 DNA reads as TGTGCCAGCTCACCTACCGGGGCAGATAATTCACCCCTCCACTTT. Protein sequence: CASSPTGADNSPLHF.

This clonotype turned up a few times. The chain has TRBV20-1 and TRBJ2-2, with 12 nucleotides matching TRBD2. Trimming removed 0 bases from V and 4 bases from J; junction bases left unmatched: 3. This CDR3 spans 16 amino acids. Germline assignment: CDR1 DFQATT and CDR2 SNEGSKA (reference sequence). The CDR3 DNA follows: TGCAGTGCTAGAGACCCGACTAGCGGGGGCACCGGGGAGCTGTTTTTT. The encoded protein is CSARDPTSGGTGELFF.